This passage covers 13 T cell receptor beta chains from one sample sequenced in a study of T cells after posttransplantation cyclophosphamide. Assay used: immunoSEQ multiplex PCR; TCRdb lists only in-frame clones, some missing. This table holds 11,000 to 15,000 clones, 76% found once. The sample consisted of memory CD4+ T cells sorted from PBMCs. Source of these receptors: a man in his forties or fifties.

The chain links TRBV10-3 to TRBJ2-2; 11 nucleotides align to TRBD1. There are 14 residues in the CDR3. Germline V gene sequence: CDR1 ENHRY, CDR2 SYGVKD. V was clipped by 4 bases and J by 9 bases; unmatched bases: 4. CDR3 DNA: TGTGCCATCAGTGCGGGACAGGGGGACCGGGAGCTGTTTTTT. Protein: CAISAGQGDRELFF.

The gene calls are TRBV13 and TRBJ2-5, with TRBD1 as a possible D gene (5 bases). The CDR3 spans 13 residues. Germline V gene data show CDR1 as PRHDT and CDR2 as FYEKMQ (reference sequence). Trimming left V 5 bases short and J 5 bases short, with 12 bases between. The CDR3 DNA follows: TGTGCCAGCAGCCTCAGGGTGGGGGAGACCCAGTACTTC. As protein: CASSLRVGETQYF.

V usage is TRBV5-4 and J usage is TRBJ2-3, with D unresolved. Per germline, CDR1 SGHNT and CDR2 YYREEE (reference sequence). The V end lost 5 bases, the J end lost 3 bases, and 7 bases lay between the germline ends. This CDR3 comprises 12 residues. This CDR3 is CASSVSTDTQYF. The DNA of the CDR3 is TGTGCCAGCAGTGTGAGTACAGATACGCAGTATTTT.

This chain joins TRBV6-6 and TRBJ2-1; 7 nucleotides align to TRBD2. The CDR3 is 14 amino acids. The V gene's germline CDR1 is MNHNY and CDR2 SVGAGI (reference sequence). Losses at the gene ends were 6 bases for V and 6 bases for J; bases not matched to a gene: 8. The CDR3 DNA reads as TGTGCCAGCAGACTAGCGAGGGGCCTCAATGAGCAGTTCTTC. It yields the protein CASRLARGLNEQFF.

The V and J genes are TRBV6-6 and TRBJ2-1, with TRBD1 matching over 10 bases. The CDR3 runs to 15 residues. Per germline, CDR1 MNHNY and CDR2 SVGAGI (reference sequence). V trimming: 8 bases; J trimming: 5 bases; junction bases outside the gene matches: 9. CDR3 sequence: CASVRDRGTNNEQFF. Here the CDR3 DNA reads TGTGCCAGCGTCCGGGACAGGGGCACAAACAATGAGCAGTTCTTC.

The V and J genes are TRBV7-9 and TRBJ2-5, with D possibly being TRBD1 (5 bases). Trimming left V 5 bases short and J 5 bases short, with 9 bases between. This CDR3 has 12 residues. The germline V gene has CDR1 SEHNR and CDR2 FQNEAQ (reference sequence). In DNA, the CDR3 is TGTGCCAGCAGCGACAGAAGGGAGACCCAGTACTTC. Protein: CASSDRRETQYF.

J is TRBJ1-2 and V is TRBV7-2; D is undetermined. The germline V and J ends were trimmed by 5 bases and 4 bases, with 8 bases remaining between them. CDR3 length: 12 amino acids. CDR1 and CDR2 (germline): SGHTA, FQGNSA. The CDR3 nucleotides are TGTGCCAGCAGCCCCTACCTCTATGGCTACACCTTC. Amino acids: CASSPYLYGYTF.

This clone was seen just once. An end of the junction differs from the germline gene, which may be a read error. The rearrangement joins TRBV5-1 to TRBJ1-1; D remains unclear. The CDR3 loop spans 11 amino acids. Germline V lookup: CDR1 SGHRS, CDR2 YFSETQ. This chain's CDR3 is CASGESLSVSF. CDR3 coding DNA: TGCGCCAGCGGAGAGTCCCTGAGCGTTTCATTT.

This chain uses TRBV2 with TRBJ1-1; a possible D gene is TRBD1 (6 bases). The germline gives CDR1 SNHLY, CDR2 FYNNEI. The germline V and J ends were trimmed by 10 bases and 5 bases, with 17 bases remaining between them. CDR3 size: 13 residues. The CDR3 DNA reads as TGTGCCACCATGGTGGGGGCCTGGACTGAAGCTTTCTTT. Its translation: CATMVGAWTEAFF.

This clone has more than one count but fewer than ten. V gene TRBV11-3 combines with J gene TRBJ1-1, with D perhaps matching TRBD1 (6 bases). CDR3 size: 13 residues. Trimming cost V 2 bases and J 3 bases, with 7 bases left between them. Germline V gene sequence: CDR1 SGHNT, CDR2 YENEEA. The CDR3 is CASSLSGDTEAFF. The CDR3 nucleotides read TGTGCCAGCAGCTTATCAGGGGACACTGAAGCTTTCTTT.

The chain couples TRBV4-1 to TRBJ1-2; tentatively, D is TRBD1 (6 bases). V was clipped by 2 bases and J by 8 bases, with 18 bases between them. Germline V gives CDR1 MGHRA, CDR2 YSYEKL. The CDR3 is 15 residues long. CDR3 sequence: CASSQLTGEVGGYTF. CDR3 coding DNA: TGCGCCAGCAGCCAACTGACAGGCGAAGTTGGGGGCTACACCTTC.

This clone has a handful of counts. The chain recombines TRBV28 with TRBJ2-2, with a possible D match to TRBD1 (5 bases). Trimming stripped 5 bases from V and 8 bases from J, with 9 bases between. The CDR3 totals 12 residues. Germline CDR1 MDHEN, CDR2 SYDVKM. This CDR3 reads CASSNRLGELFF. CDR3 in DNA: TGTGCCAGCAGTAACAGGCTTGGGGAGCTGTTTTTT.

The chain uses TRBV7-3 and TRBJ1-1; D ambiguous. The germline V gene encodes CDR1 SGHTA and CDR2 FQGTGA. CDR3 length: 13 residues. The V gene lost 3 bases and the J gene lost 3 bases, with 8 bases spanning the gap. In DNA, the CDR3 is TGTGCCAGCAGCTTTTGGAGGGACACTGAAGCTTTCTTT. This translates into CASSFWRDTEAFF.